This paragraph covers one TCR beta chain sequence. Antigen: not known. This specimen comes from a study of T cell repertoires in cytomegalovirus infection. Study-level background: Carrying CMV and the relevant HLA type showed in public TCR beta signatures.

Germline CDR1 is MNHEY and CDR2 is SVGAGI. V shed 2 bases and J shed 0 bases, with 8 bases lying between them. The CDR3 extends over 14 amino acids. General study results and limits: HLA-C-restricted, CMV-specific TCR beta clonotypes were dominant ex vivo.

TCRdb reprocessed the reads with MiXCR, giving one entry per CDR3 protein. The sample includes around 95,000 distinct CDR3 sequences, approximately 32% of them seen just once. The clonotype comes from a human donor in good health (CMV status not recorded). Some clones in this sample may be carry-over from other donors' samples. The chain recombines TRBV6-5 with TRBJ2-7; D tentatively fits TRBD1 or TRBD2 (5 bases each). The sequences come from CD8+ T cells from cultured PBMCs, collected from culture after CMV antigen stimulation. CDR3 sequence: CASSYNGGSYEQYF. For the CDR3, the DNA is TGTGCCAGCAGTTACAATGGGGGCTCCTACGAGCAGTACTTC.